The rows below give T cell receptor beta chains drawn from one sample of a study of beta chain features in type 1 diabetes. Sequencing used immunoSEQ multiplex PCR; TCRdb keeps in-frame clones, though not all of them. The table records 200,000 to 300,000 clones, just over 20% of them present only once. The sequenced material came from naive CD4+ T cells from blood. These receptors originate from a woman aged 35 to 49 with type 1 diabetes. The CDR3 runs from the conserved cysteine through the conserved F or W. D genes are given only for firm matches. The size of a clone is reported for some rows only, either as once, few or many, or as a class for expanded clones.

V gene	D gene	clone size	J gene	CDR3 protein	CDR3 DNA
TRBV4-1	TRBD1	NA	TRBJ2-5	CASSQPGQGSETQYF	TGCGCCAGCAGCCAGCCGGGACAGGGTTCCGAGACCCAGTACTTC
TRBV29-1	TRBD2	few	TRBJ2-7	CSVVAGGAVNEQYF	TGCAGCGTGGTGGCGGGGGGGGCGGTAAACGAGCAGTACTTC
TRBV18	TRBD1	NA	TRBJ1-5	CASSPRQGMDQPQHF	TGTGCCAGCTCACCAAGACAGGGAATGGATCAGCCCCAGCATTTT
TRBV30	NA	NA	TRBJ1-4	CAWSVRDARPRLFF	TGTGCCTGGAGTGTACGGGATGCACGACCGAGACTGTTTTTT
TRBV2	NA	few	TRBJ2-3	CASTARFGTDTQYF	TGTGCCAGCACCGCGAGGTTTGGCACAGATACGCAGTATTTT
TRBV4-2	NA	NA	TRBJ1-2	CASSQGDLGGAGYTF	TGTGCCAGCAGCCAAGGTGACCTCGGCGGGGCTGGCTACACCTTC
TRBV7-2	NA	few	TRBJ1-1	CASSLSRGRDTEAFF	TGTGCCAGCAGCCTTTCACGGGGAAGGGACACTGAAGCTTTCTTT
TRBV28	TRBD1	NA	TRBJ1-3	CASSPGTAAGNTIYF	TGTGCCAGCAGCCCCGGGACAGCTGCTGGAAACACCATATATTTT
TRBV2	NA	few	TRBJ1-1	CARGIAGEAFF	TGTGCCAGAGGGATAGCGGGTGAAGCTTTCTTT
TRBV5-1	NA	once	TRBJ2-7	CASSASTYEQYF	TGCGCCAGCAGTGCCTCTACCTACGAGCAGTACTTC
TRBV30	TRBD1	NA	TRBJ2-7	CACVGQGASYEQYF	TGTGCCTGCGTTGGACAGGGGGCCTCCTACGAGCAGTACTTC
TRBV7-2	NA	few	TRBJ2-4	CASSLATGVAKNIQYF	TGTGCCAGCAGCTTAGCTACCGGGGTAGCCAAAAACATTCAGTACTTC
TRBV6-5	NA	NA	TRBJ1-1	CASSYLAVAEAFF	TGTGCCAGCAGCTACCTGGCGGTGGCTGAAGCTTTCTTT
TRBV23-1	TRBD1	NA	TRBJ2-5	CASSHDRGGQETQYF	TGCGCCAGCAGTCACGACAGGGGGGGACAAGAGACCCAGTACTTC
TRBV29-1	NA	few	TRBJ2-5	CSVRQFQETQYF	TGCAGCGTTCGACAGTTCCAAGAGACCCAGTACTTC
TRBV11-2	NA	NA	TRBJ1-2	CASSDRRGDYGYTF	TGTGCCAGCAGCGATAGGCGGGGCGACTATGGCTACACCTTC
TRBV9	TRBD1	NA	TRBJ2-1	CASSAGQGQFF	TGTGCCAGCAGCGCCGGACAGGGGCAGTTCTTC
TRBV18	TRBD2	few	TRBJ2-7	CASSLMTSGMGSSYEQYF	TGTGCCAGCTCACTCATGACTAGCGGGATGGGGAGCTCCTACGAGCAGTACTTC
TRBV7-9	TRBD1	few	TRBJ1-1	CASSLADREAFF	TGTGCCAGCAGCTTAGCGGACAGGGAAGCTTTCTTT
TRBV19	NA	NA	TRBJ2-3	CASNSEGQPTDTQYF	TGTGCCAGTAACTCGGAGGGACAGCCCACAGATACGCAGTATTTT
TRBV7-2	TRBD1	NA	TRBJ2-3	CASSPQTGGGDTQYF	TGTGCCAGCAGCCCCCAGACAGGGGGAGGAGATACGCAGTATTTT
TRBV6-1	NA	NA	TRBJ1-2	CASSEIRELGYTF	TGTGCCAGCAGTGAAATACGGGAGCTGGGCTACACCTTC
TRBV6-6	NA	NA	TRBJ2-6	CASIDSSGANVLTF	TGTGCCAGCATTGACAGCTCTGGGGCCAACGTCCTGACTTTC
TRBV5-4	TRBD2	NA	TRBJ2-3	CASSFATGGLGTQYF	TGTGCCAGCAGCTTTGCGACCGGGGGGTTAGGTACGCAGTATTTT
TRBV6-6	NA	NA	TRBJ2-3	CASSYSGGVSTDTQYF	TGTGCCAGCAGTTACTCTGGCGGGGTCAGCACAGATACGCAGTATTTT
TRBV28	TRBD2	NA	TRBJ2-3	CASSLAGTTGTDTQYF	TGTGCCAGCAGCCTCGCCGGGACTACCGGCACAGATACGCAGTATTTT
TRBV28	NA	NA	TRBJ1-2	CASSLVQSGYTF	TGTGCCAGCAGTTTAGTACAGAGCGGCTACACCTTC
TRBV7-2	NA	few	TRBJ2-7	CASSGQLYEQYF	TGTGCCAGCAGTGGACAGTTATACGAGCAGTACTTC
TRBV5-1	TRBD1	few	TRBJ2-1	CASSTMYRGRFNEQFF	TGCGCCAGCAGCACCATGTACAGGGGGCGCTTCAATGAGCAGTTCTTC
TRBV30	TRBD2	NA	TRBJ2-7	CAWSGAGLLYEQYF	TGTGCCTGGAGTGGAGCGGGACTACTCTACGAGCAGTACTTC
TRBV9	NA	NA	TRBJ1-2	CASSVDREEIRYGYTF	TGTGCCAGCAGCGTAGACAGGGAAGAGATCCGGTATGGCTACACCTTC
TRBV10-3	TRBD1	NA	TRBJ2-1	CAISDRDSYNEQFF	TGTGCCATCAGTGATCGGGACAGCTACAATGAGCAGTTCTTC
TRBV15	NA	few	TRBJ2-1	CATSRPPSVGYNEQFF	TGTGCCACCAGCAGACCTCCTAGCGTAGGCTACAATGAGCAGTTCTTC
TRBV28	NA	few	TRBJ2-7	CASSSRLPHEQYF	TGTGCCAGCAGTTCTCGACTCCCCCACGAGCAGTACTTC
TRBV5-4	TRBD1	NA	TRBJ2-7	CASSWGTGGEQYF	TGTGCCAGCAGCTGGGGAACAGGGGGCGAGCAGTACTTC
TRBV29-1	NA	NA	TRBJ1-1	CSVEGTARSLNTEAFF	TGCAGCGTTGAAGGGACAGCTCGCTCGTTGAACACTGAAGCTTTCTTT
TRBV18	TRBD1	few	TRBJ2-6	CASSLGQGTGANVLTF	TGTGCCAGCTCCTTGGGACAGGGGACTGGGGCCAACGTCCTGACTTTC
TRBV6-5	TRBD1	NA	TRBJ1-1	CASSYSDRGTTEAFF	TGTGCCAGCAGTTACTCGGACAGGGGGACCACTGAAGCTTTCTTT
TRBV28	TRBD1	NA	TRBJ2-5	CASSLWTGVTQYF	TGTGCCAGCAGTCTCTGGACAGGGGTGACCCAGTACTTC
TRBV29-1	NA	NA	TRBJ1-2	CSVVAANYGYTF	TGCAGCGTTGTGGCAGCTAACTATGGCTACACCTTC
TRBV18	TRBD1	few	TRBJ2-2	CASSLQGNGELFF	TGTGCCAGCTCACTACAGGGGAACGGGGAGCTGTTTTTT
TRBV6-5	TRBD2	NA	TRBJ2-3	CASRVAGGGDTQYF	TGTGCCAGCAGGGTAGCGGGAGGGGGAGATACGCAGTATTTT
TRBV30	NA	NA	TRBJ1-2	CAWGTGINYGYTF	TGTGCCTGGGGTACAGGGATTAACTATGGCTACACCTTC